The present entry profiles one TCR beta chain with its context. What antigen it recognizes has not been identified. Within one base of it there is no much larger clone, and no base qualities were kept. The entry originates in a study of shared clonotypes between healthy human individuals (dated by TCRdb to 2018 to 2021). As for the study more broadly: The cohort comprised a couple of women and a few men aged 18 to 49 years. Each donor's leukapheresis produced roughly between roughly 0.94 and 9.5 billion PBMCs. Blood TCR repertoires of about 5 healthy adults were deeply sequenced to estimate repertoire size and the extent of clonotype sharing between individuals. For each donor, CD4 naive and CD4 memory were each given three plates, CD8 naive was given two plates, and CD8 memory was given one plate. Different laboratories and diverse techniques were used to prepare libraries and sequence TCR repertoires, to increase sequencing depth and limit assay-specific biases. The full study reports these points: Because the study included a small number of donors, the genetic and exposure-history diversity represented was limited. Naive subsets generally had larger estimated clonotype richness than memory subsets did. Incomplete sequencing was indicated by rarefaction of sorted-subset datasets, despite the large sequencing depth. Higher generation probabilities were observed for clonotypes shared by all four sorted-subset donors than for non-shared clonotypes. Sampling was limited to blood, and TCR repertoires in tissue likely differ from TCR repertoires in blood. Approximately 4.8% of naive CD4, 3.5% of naive CD8, 2.3% of memory CD4, and less than 0.45% of memory CD8 clonotypes were shared across a few donors. Pairwise subsampling indicated that sequencing depth was expected to affect the degree of clonotype sharing among donors.

Using the deep immunoSEQ assay, multiplex PCR amplified TCR CDR3 regions from genomic DNA. Extracted genomic DNA from each cell subset was spread evenly across all wells of several immunoSEQ 96-well plates, with each plate serving as a replicate. Each replicate PCR for sorted subsets received roughly 0.2 ug genomic DNA, equal to roughly 33,000 T cell genomes. Purified libraries were quantified with a Qubit 3.0 fluorometer, sized on a Bioanalyzer 2100, and re-quantified with the KAPA Library Quantification kit. Each immunoSEQ 96-well plate was sequenced on its own single-read 150-cycle Illumina NextSeq 550 flow cell. Per the original workflow: Because only junctional sequences without quality scores were contained in the immunoSEQ output, filtering matching that applied to full-length reads could not be performed. Sequences were annotated with PyIR, a Python wrapper for IgBLAST v1.9, using IMGT germline references to assign V/J genes and CDR3. Reads were removed for weak V/J assignments (E-value above 1e-6), missing CDR3, stop codons, out-of-frame junctions, or ambiguous translated residues. A V3J clonotype was defined by an identical inferred V gene, J gene, and CDR3 amino acid sequence. Percentage overlap between repertoires was calculated by dividing the number of shared unique clonotypes by the size of the smaller repertoire. Repertoire richness was assessed with RTK rarefaction, the Chao1 estimator, and Recon v2.1 estimates of unobserved clonotypes. Generation probabilities were computed with OLGA for all TCRbeta clonotypes obtained by the gDNA method from a few donors. Here the immuneACCESS table is served through TCRdb, limited to in-frame sequences with V and J called. Missing clones are a known gap in these copies; in checked studies unresolved V genes cover under half, and the rest lacks a known reason. From that table come the V and J calls and clone size; the DNA was used to work out D and trimming. The sample includes about 2.1 million clones, with approximately 92% observed a single time. In total, the top ten clones hold around 1.8% of the sample.

As encoded in the germline V gene, CDR1 is MDHEN while CDR2 is SYDVKM. Counted from cysteine to phenylalanine, this CDR3 has 15 amino acids. Just the 45-base CDR3 DNA is kept, in frame starting at base 1. V was cut back by 1 base and J by 4 bases, leaving a gap of 11 bases between them. CD8 naive samples were CD45RO-negative cells positively selected for CCR7, giving a CD45RA+CCR7+ population that excluded TemRA cells. Healthy HIV-negative adults with no recently reported acute infections or vaccinations were included as donors. Every donor was a Caucasian adult residing in Nashville, Tennessee, USA. Blood was obtained by leukapheresis, after which PBMCs were separated by Ficoll-Histopaque density gradient centrifugation and cryopreserved in liquid nitrogen vapor phase. Analytical flow cytometry was used to check the purity and quantity of each magnetically sorted T cell population. Genomic DNA was isolated from every sorted fraction and measured by UV absorbance on a Nanodrop 2000c.

The receptor was derived from a man younger than 35 in good health. Some clones in this sample may be carry-over from other donors' samples. The source material was naive CD8+ T cells from PBMCs. Explained via the paper, the cell subset or site label denotes: CD45RA+CCR7+. Recombination joined TRBV28 with TRBJ1-5; too little of a D gene remains to name it. The CDR3 has the sequence CASSLFSERNQPQHF. The sequence in DNA is TGTGCCAGCAGTTTATTCTCCGAGAGAAATCAGCCCCAGCATTTT.